This is a list of T cell receptor beta chains from one sample in a study of graft-versus-host responses after intestinal transplantation. Sequenced by immunoSEQ multiplex PCR; TCRdb stores in-frame clones only, minus some. The sample has approximately 78,000 clones; around 86% are singletons. Antigen specificity for these receptors is unknown. The sequences come from unstimulated CD8+ T cells sorted from spleen or lymph node cells, collected before transplant. These receptors all come from a human donor who was the organ donor for an intestinal transplant. The CDR3 runs from the conserved cysteine through the conserved F or W. Each record gives: CDR3 protein, CDR3 DNA, D gene, J gene, clone size, CDR3 length, V gene. D genes are given only for firm matches. Clone size appears in some rows only: once, few, many, or a class for an expanded clone.

CAGRGGIFSYNEQFF	TGTGCCGGCAGAGGCGGGATATTCTCCTACAATGAGCAGTTCTTC	-	TRBJ2-1	-	15	TRBV6-5
CASSSQLGTEAFF	TGTGCCAGCAGTTCCCAGTTGGGAACTGAAGCTTTCTTT	-	TRBJ1-1	-	13	TRBV28
CASRDTGTGTPEAFF	TGTGCCAGCAGGGATACCGGGACAGGGACTCCTGAAGCTTTCTTT	TRBD1	TRBJ1-1	-	15	TRBV6-1
CASRGYVGTAKTLYGYTF	TGTGCCAGCAGGGGTTATGTGGGCACGGCAAAAACTCTCTATGGCTACACCTTC	-	TRBJ1-2	once	18	TRBV7-9
CASRNRAPYNEQFF	TGTGCCAGCAGGAACAGGGCCCCTTACAATGAGCAGTTCTTC	-	TRBJ2-1	once	14	TRBV2
CASKVGGPANEKLFF	TGTGCCAGCAAGGTTGGCGGGCCTGCTAATGAAAAACTGTTTTTT	-	TRBJ1-4	-	15	TRBV27
CASSRLRGGSYEQYF	TGCGCCAGCAGCCGGCTGCGGGGGGGTTCCTACGAGCAGTACTTC	TRBD2	TRBJ2-7	-	15	TRBV4-1
CASSIGGGLPPLHF	TGTGCCAGTAGTATAGGGGGGGGTCTGCCACCCCTCCACTTT	-	TRBJ1-6	once	14	TRBV19
CASSLEPTLNEQFF	TGTGCCAGCAGCTTAGAGCCAACCCTGAATGAGCAGTTCTTC	-	TRBJ2-1	-	14	TRBV11-2
CSVGLNEQFF	TGCAGTGTAGGATTGAATGAGCAGTTCTTC	-	TRBJ2-1	-	10	TRBV20-1
CASRPASPEQYF	TGTGCCAGCAGACCCGCCAGTCCCGAGCAGTACTTC	-	TRBJ2-7	-	12	TRBV28
CASSLTGWVANEQFF	TGCGCCAGCAGCTTAACAGGGTGGGTAGCGAATGAGCAGTTCTTC	-	TRBJ2-1	once	15	TRBV5-1
CASSPYGNSPLHF	TGTGCCAGCAGTCCGTATGGGAATTCACCCCTCCACTTT	-	TRBJ1-6	-	13	TRBV27
CASSPQGLPANYGYTF	TGTGCCAGCAGTCCACAGGGATTACCGGCTAACTATGGCTACACCTTC	-	TRBJ1-2	-	16	TRBV27